The 4 T cell receptor beta chains in this list originate from one sample, sequenced in a study of T cells after yellow fever vaccination (dated by TCRdb to the late 2010s). Libraries were built with 5' RACE. The reads were generated on an Illumina HiSeq 2500. TCRdb's own reprocessing of the public reads used fastp at Q25 and MiXCR and kept productive beta chains. CDR3 protein duplicates are merged, each entry listing the most common genes and DNA. Within this sample are about 340,000 distinct CDR3 sequences, with more than 8.5% of them counted one time only. The ten largest clones take up about a sixth of the sample. Per the publication, the treatment or condition label means: live attenuated yellow fever vaccine strain. The specimen comprised PBMCs, sampled on the day of the first yellow fever vaccination. The receptors come from a man between 18 and 29 years old who received the YFV17D yellow fever vaccine.

The table lists this clonotype with a few counts. The chain uses TRBV7-2 and TRBJ1-4; D call uncertain. V was pared by 2 bases and J by 7 bases, with 11 bases between. Looked up from germline, CDR1 is SGHTA and CDR2 is FQGNSA. This CDR3 comprises 14 residues. CDR3 protein: CASSLNGPGEKLFF. The CDR3 DNA is TGTGCCAGCAGCTTAAATGGGCCAGGTGAAAAACTGTTTTTT. The complete variable domain, with remaining parts taken from reference TRBV7-2 and TRBJ1-4, reads GAGVSQSPSNKVTEKGKDVELRCDPISGHTALYWYRQSLGQGLEFLIYFQGNSAPDKSGLPSDRFSAERTGGSVSTLTIQRTQQEDSAVYLCASSLNGPGEKLFFGSGTQLSVL.

This clonotype was seen a few times. The V and J genes are TRBV29-1 and TRBJ1-1; the match to TRBD1 covers 7 bases. V was clipped by 2 bases and J by 1 base; unmatched bases: 10. The germline gives CDR1 SQVTM, CDR2 ANQGSEA. This CDR3 comprises 16 residues. CDR3 nucleotides: TGCAGCGTTGAATCACCACAGGGGAGGGGGAACACTGAAGCTTTCTTT. Residues: CSVESPQGRGNTEAFF. Complete variable domain (other parts from reference TRBV29-1 and TRBJ1-1): SAVISQKPSRDICQRGTSLTIQCQVDSQVTMMFWYRQQPGQSLTLIATANQGSEATYESGFVIDKFPISRPNLTFSTLTVSNMSPEDSSIYLCSVESPQGRGNTEAFFGQGTRLTVV.

This clonotype was observed a few times. The chain combines TRBV11-2 with TRBJ2-3, with TRBD2 identical over 7 bases. Germline V gives CDR1 SGHAT, CDR2 FQNNGV. This CDR3 has 17 residues. The ends lost 6 bases at V and 8 bases at J; junction bases unmatched: 20. CDR3 region: CASRQPGRTQRRGTQYF. The DNA of the CDR3 is TGTGCCAGCAGACAACCCGGGAGGACCCAGCGTAGGGGTACGCAGTATTTT.

This clonotype was observed a few times. CDR3 in amino acids: CASSQYRGGDSPLHF. DNA of the CDR3: TGTGCCAGCAGCCAATACAGGGGCGGAGATTCACCCCTCCACTTT. V usage is TRBV14 and J usage is TRBJ1-6; 7 nucleotides line up with TRBD1. V shed 2 bases, J shed 8 bases, and the junction held 6 bases outside the gene matches. The CDR3 contains 15 residues. Germline CDR1 SGHDN, CDR2 FVKESK.